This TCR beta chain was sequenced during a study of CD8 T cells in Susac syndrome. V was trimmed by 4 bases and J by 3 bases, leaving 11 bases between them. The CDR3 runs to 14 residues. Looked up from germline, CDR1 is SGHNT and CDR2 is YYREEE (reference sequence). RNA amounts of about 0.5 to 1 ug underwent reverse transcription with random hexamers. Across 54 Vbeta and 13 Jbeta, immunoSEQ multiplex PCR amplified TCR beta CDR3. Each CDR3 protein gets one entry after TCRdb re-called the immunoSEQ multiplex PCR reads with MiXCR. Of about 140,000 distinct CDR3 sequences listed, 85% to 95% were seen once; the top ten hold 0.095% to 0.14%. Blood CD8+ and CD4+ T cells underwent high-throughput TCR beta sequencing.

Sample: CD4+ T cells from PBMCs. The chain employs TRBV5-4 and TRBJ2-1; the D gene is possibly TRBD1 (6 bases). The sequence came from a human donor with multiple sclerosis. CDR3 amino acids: CASSLKQGYNEQFF. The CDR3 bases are TGTGCCAGCAGCCTAAAACAGGGCTACAATGAGCAGTTCTTC.